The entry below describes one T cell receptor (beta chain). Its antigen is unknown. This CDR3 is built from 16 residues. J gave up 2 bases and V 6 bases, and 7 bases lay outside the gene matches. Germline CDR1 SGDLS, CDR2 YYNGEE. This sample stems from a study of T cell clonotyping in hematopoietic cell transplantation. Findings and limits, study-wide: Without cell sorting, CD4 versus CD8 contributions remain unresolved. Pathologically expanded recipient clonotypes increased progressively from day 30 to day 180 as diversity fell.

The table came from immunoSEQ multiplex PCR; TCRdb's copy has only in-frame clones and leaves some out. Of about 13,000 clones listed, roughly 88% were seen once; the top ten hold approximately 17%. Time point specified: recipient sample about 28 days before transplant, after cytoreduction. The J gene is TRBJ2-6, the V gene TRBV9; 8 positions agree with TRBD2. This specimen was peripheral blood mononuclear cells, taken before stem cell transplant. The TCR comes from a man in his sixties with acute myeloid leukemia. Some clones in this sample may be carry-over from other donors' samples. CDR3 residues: CASTPGRGTGANVLTF. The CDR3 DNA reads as TGTGCCAGCACTCCCGGGAGGGGGACTGGGGCCAACGTCCTGACTTTC.